A single TCR beta chain is shown here with its context. Its antigen is unknown. Per-base qualities were not stored, and no clone one base away is much larger. TCRbeta CDR3 regions were amplified from genomic DNA using the immunoSEQ Assay, a bias-controlled multiplex PCR. As for how the authors treated the data: The number of nucleated cells in each sample was estimated from the amplification of reference gene primers within the assay. Sequence reads were collapsed and filtered to measure the absolute abundance of every unique TCRbeta CDR3 rearrangement. For each sample, productive Simpson clonality was calculated as the square root of Simpson's diversity index over productive rearrangements. TCRdb took this table from immuneACCESS and kept in-frame rearrangements with V and J called. Such tables lack part of the clones; where checked against another copy, unresolved V genes explain under half of the gap, and the rest is unexplained. From that table come the V and J calls and clone size; the DNA was used to work out D and trimming. A total of 150,000 to 200,000 clones appear in this sample, about four fifths of them only once. 8.4% of the sample goes to the ten largest clones.

This entry is derived from a study of blood T cell repertoires in COVID-19 (TCRdb year 2020). Regarding the study in general: The collaborator samples originated in the United States, Italy and Spain and spanned the acute and convalescent phases of COVID-19. A de-identified subject ID, COVID-19 status, age in years and sex were almost always included in the sample metadata. The repertoires were made available in a free public database intended to serve as a resource for research on the immune response to SARS-CoV-2. Samples were obtained from the ongoing ImmuneRACE study (first 160 participants) and from approximately 1,200 subjects provided by 6 global collaborators. The prospective study material was composed of cDNA or gDNA derived from T cells, B-cell-depleted T cells, or PBMCs. Deeply sampled blood TCRbeta repertoires from subjects exposed to, actively infected with, or recovered from COVID-19 were included in the dataset. Where HLA class I and class II types were available, the types were taken from metadata supplied by the sample provider, not from assay-based typing. Overall study results and their limits: Clinical and demographic metadata were provided uncurated, with the amount varying by source and participant.

Whole blood was collected in K2EDTA tubes by collaborating institutions according to the institutions' own protocols. For TCRbeta analysis, collaborators shipped samples in one of three forms: frozen whole blood, isolated PBMCs, or DNA extracted from either of those sample types. The germline V gene gives CDR1 as SGHVS and CDR2 as FQNEAQ. Counted from cysteine to phenylalanine, this CDR3 has 13 amino acids. Just the 39-base CDR3 DNA is kept, in frame starting at base 1. Trimming costs V 5 bases and J 11 bases, and their ends lie 17 bases apart. The clonotype was recovered from a woman in her 70s with acute or convalescent COVID-19. The sequence links TRBV7-8 to TRBJ2-3; the D gene is perhaps TRBD2, from 6 matching bases. The sequenced material came from peripheral blood. The CDR3 region: CASSPMVGRVQYF. The base sequence is TGTGCCAGCAGCCCAATGGTCGGGAGAGTGCAGTATTTT.